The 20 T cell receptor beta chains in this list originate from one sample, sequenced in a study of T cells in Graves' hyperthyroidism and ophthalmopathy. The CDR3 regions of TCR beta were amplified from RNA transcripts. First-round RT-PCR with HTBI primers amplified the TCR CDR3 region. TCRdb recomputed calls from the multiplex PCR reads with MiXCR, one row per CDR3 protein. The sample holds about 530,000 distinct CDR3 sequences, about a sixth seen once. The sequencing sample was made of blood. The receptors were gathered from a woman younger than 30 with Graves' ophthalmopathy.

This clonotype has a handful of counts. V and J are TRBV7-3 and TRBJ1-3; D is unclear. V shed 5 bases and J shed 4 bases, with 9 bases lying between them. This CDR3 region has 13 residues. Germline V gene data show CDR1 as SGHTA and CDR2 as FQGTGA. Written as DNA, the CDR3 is TGTGCCAGCAGCCCCGGACCGGGAAACACCATATATTTT. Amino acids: CASSPGPGNTIYF.

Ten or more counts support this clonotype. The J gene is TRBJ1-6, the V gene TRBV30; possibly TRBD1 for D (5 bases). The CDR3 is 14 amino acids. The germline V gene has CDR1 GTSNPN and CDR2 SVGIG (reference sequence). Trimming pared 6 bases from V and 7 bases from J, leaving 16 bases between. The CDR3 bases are TGTGCCTGCAACCCGGGACCGACAAATTCACCCCTCCACTTT. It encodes CACNPGPTNSPLHF.

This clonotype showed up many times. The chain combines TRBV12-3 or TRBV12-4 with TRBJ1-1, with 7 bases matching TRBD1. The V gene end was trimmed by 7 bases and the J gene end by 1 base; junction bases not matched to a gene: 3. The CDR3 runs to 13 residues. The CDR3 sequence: CASKGARNTEAFF. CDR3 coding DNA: TGTGCCAGCAAGGGGGCGAGGAACACTGAAGCTTTCTTT.

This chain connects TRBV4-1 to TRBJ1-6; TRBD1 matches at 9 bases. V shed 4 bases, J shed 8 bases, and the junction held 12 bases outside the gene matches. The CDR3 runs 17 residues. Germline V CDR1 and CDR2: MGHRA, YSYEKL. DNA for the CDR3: TGCGCCAGCAGCCCCGTCCCGGGACAGGGCCCGGATTCACCCCTCCACTTT. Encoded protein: CASSPVPGQGPDSPLHF.

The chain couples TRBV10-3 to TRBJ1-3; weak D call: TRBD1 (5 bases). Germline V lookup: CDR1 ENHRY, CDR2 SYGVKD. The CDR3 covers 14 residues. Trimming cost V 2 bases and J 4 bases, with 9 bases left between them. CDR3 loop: CAISEAGGGNTIYF. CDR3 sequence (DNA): TGTGCCATCAGTGAGGCGGGGGGAGGAAACACCATATATTTT.

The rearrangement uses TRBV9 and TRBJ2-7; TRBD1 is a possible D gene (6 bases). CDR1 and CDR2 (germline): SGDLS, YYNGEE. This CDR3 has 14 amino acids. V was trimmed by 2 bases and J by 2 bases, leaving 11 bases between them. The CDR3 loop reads CASSVAQGPYEQYF. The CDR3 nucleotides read TGTGCCAGCAGCGTCGCACAGGGCCCCTACGAGCAGTACTTC.

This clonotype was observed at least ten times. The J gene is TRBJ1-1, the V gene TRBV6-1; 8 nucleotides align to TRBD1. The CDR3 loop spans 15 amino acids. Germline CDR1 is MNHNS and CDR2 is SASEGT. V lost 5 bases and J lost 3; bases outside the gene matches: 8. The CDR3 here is CASSWGQELYTEAFF. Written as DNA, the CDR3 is TGTGCCAGCAGTTGGGGACAGGAGCTCTACACTGAAGCTTTCTTT.

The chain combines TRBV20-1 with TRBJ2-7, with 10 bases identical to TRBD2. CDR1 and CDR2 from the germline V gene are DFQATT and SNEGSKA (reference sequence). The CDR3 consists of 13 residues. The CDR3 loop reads CSVYGTSAIEQYF. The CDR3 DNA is TGCAGCGTGTACGGGACTAGCGCCATCGAGCAGTACTTC.

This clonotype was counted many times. In DNA form, the CDR3 reads TGTGCCAGCAGCGTAACGGGATCCTTAGAGGGCTACACCTTC. This gives the protein CASSVTGSLEGYTF. The chain combines TRBV9 with TRBJ1-2; D remains unclear. This CDR3 region has 14 residues. With 1 base removed from V and 8 bases from J, the gap between germline ends came to 15 bases. The germline V gene encodes CDR1 SGDLS and CDR2 YYNGEE.

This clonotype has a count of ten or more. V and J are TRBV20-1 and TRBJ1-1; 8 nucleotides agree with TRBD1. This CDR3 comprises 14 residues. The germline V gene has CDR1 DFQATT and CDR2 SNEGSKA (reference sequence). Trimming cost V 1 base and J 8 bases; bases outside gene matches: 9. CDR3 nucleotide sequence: TGCAGTGCTAGAGCGAGACGACAGGGGATAGAAGCTTTCTTT. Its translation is CSARARRQGIEAFF.

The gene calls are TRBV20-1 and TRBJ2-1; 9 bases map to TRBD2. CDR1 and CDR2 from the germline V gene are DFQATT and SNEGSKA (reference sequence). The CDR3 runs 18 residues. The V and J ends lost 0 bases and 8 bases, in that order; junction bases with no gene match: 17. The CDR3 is CSARDVLAGITERDEQFF. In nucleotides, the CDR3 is TGCAGTGCTAGAGATGTGCTAGCGGGGATCACCGAACGCGATGAGCAGTTCTTC.

The chain's CDR3 is CASRQGQDYGYTF. Written as DNA, the CDR3 is TGTGCCAGCAGGCAGGGGCAGGACTATGGCTACACCTTC. This sequence joins TRBV6-2 or TRBV6-3 and TRBJ1-2, with D tentatively TRBD1 (6 bases). CDR1 and CDR2 (germline): MNHEY, SVGEGT. The CDR3 loop spans 13 amino acids. The germline V and J ends were trimmed by 6 bases and 3 bases, with 11 bases remaining between them.

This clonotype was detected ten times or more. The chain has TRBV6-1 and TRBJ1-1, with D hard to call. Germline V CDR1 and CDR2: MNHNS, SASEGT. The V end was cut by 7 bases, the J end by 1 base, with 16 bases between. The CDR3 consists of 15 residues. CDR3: CASKPPGPGNTEAFF. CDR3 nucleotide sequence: TGTGCCAGCAAGCCCCCCGGGCCAGGGAACACTGAAGCTTTCTTT.

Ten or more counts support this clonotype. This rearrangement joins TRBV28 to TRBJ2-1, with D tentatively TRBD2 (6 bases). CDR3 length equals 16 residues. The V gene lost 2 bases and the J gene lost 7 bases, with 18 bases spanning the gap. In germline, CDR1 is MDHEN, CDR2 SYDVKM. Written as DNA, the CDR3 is TGTGCCAGCAGTTTAGCCTCGTTAGGAGGGAGAAATGAGCAGTTCTTC. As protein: CASSLASLGGRNEQFF.

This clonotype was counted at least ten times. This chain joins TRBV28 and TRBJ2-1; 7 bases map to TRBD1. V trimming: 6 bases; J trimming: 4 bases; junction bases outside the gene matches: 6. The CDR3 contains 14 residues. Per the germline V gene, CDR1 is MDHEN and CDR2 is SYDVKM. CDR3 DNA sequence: TGTGCCAGCAGGCCCGGGACAGCTTACAATGAGCAGTTCTTC. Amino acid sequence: CASRPGTAYNEQFF. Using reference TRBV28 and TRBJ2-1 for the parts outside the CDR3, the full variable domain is DVKVTQSSRYLVKRTGEKVFLECVQDMDHENMFWYRQDPGLGLRLIYFSYDVKMKEKGDIPEGYSVSREKKERFSLILESASTNQTSMYLCASRPGTAYNEQFFGPGTRLTVL.

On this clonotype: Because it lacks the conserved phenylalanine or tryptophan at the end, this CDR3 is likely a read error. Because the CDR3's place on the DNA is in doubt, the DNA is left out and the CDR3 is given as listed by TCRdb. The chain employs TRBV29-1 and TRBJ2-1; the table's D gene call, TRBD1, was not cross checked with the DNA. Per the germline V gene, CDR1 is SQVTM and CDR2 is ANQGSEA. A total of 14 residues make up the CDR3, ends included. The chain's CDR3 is CSVEGQGAYNEQFS.

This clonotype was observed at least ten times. CDR3 sequence: CASSLGLLPSYEQYF. CDR3 coding DNA: TGTGCCAGCAGTTTGGGCCTACTCCCCTCCTACGAGCAGTACTTC. The chain joins TRBV28 to TRBJ2-7, with D uncertain. With 3 bases removed from V and 0 bases from J, the gap between germline ends came to 12 bases. Germline V gives CDR1 MDHEN, CDR2 SYDVKM. This CDR3 region has 15 residues. The whole variable domain, filled in from reference TRBV28 and TRBJ2-7, reads DVKVTQSSRYLVKRTGEKVFLECVQDMDHENMFWYRQDPGLGLRLIYFSYDVKMKEKGDIPEGYSVSREKKERFSLILESASTNQTSMYLCASSLGLLPSYEQYFGPGTRLTVT.

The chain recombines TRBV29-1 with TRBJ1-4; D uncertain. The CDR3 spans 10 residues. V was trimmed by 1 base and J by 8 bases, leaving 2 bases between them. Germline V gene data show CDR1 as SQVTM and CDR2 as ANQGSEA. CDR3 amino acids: CSVEGEKLFF. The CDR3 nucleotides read TGCAGCGTTGAAGGCGAAAAACTGTTTTTT.

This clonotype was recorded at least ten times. The CDR3 loop is CASSLDQGANYGYTF. CDR3 nucleotides: TGCGCCAGCAGCCTTGACCAGGGTGCGAACTATGGCTACACCTTC. The gene calls are TRBV5-1 and TRBJ1-2; tentative D call: TRBD1 (5 bases). Germline lookup yields CDR1 SGHRS and CDR2 YFSETQ. The CDR3 has 15 amino acids. Trimming cost V 4 bases and J 2 bases, with 15 bases left between them.

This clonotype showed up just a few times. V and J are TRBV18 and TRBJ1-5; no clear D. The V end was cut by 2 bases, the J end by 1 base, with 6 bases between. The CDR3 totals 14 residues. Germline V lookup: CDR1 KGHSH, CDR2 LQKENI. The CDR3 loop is CASSPGFSNQPQHF. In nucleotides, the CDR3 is TGTGCCAGCTCACCAGGGTTCAGCAATCAGCCCCAGCATTTT. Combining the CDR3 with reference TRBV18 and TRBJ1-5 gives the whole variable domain NAGVMQNPRHLVRRRGQEARLRCSPMKGHSHVYWYRQLPEEGLKFMVYLQKENIIDESGMPKERFSAEFPKEGPSILRIQQVVRGDSAAYFCASSPGFSNQPQHFGDGTRLSIL.